This TCR beta chain was sequenced during a study of blood T cell repertoires in COVID-19 (dated by TCRdb to the early 2020s). Turning to the overall study: The collaborator samples originated in the United States, Italy and Spain and spanned the acute and convalescent phases of COVID-19. The prospective study material was composed of cDNA or gDNA derived from T cells, B-cell-depleted T cells, or PBMCs. Deeply sampled blood TCRbeta repertoires from subjects exposed to, actively infected with, or recovered from COVID-19 were included in the dataset. A freely available public database, intended as a resource for researchers studying the immune response to SARS-CoV-2, is where the repertoires were released. The samples were drawn from two sources: the first 160 participants of the ongoing ImmuneRACE study, and fewer than 1,500 subjects contributed by 6 global collaborators. Sample metadata almost always included a de-identified subject ID, COVID-19 status, age in years and sex. Where available, HLA class I and class II types were taken from metadata supplied by the sample provider and were not determined by assay-based typing.

Each collaborating institution followed its own protocols to collect whole blood in K2EDTA tubes. Collaborator samples were shipped for TCRbeta analysis as frozen whole blood, isolated PBMCs, or DNA extracted from either sample type. The paper's findings and limits, for the study overall: Clinical and demographic metadata were provided uncurated, with the amount varying by source and participant.

The CDR3 holds 16 amino acids from the cysteine to the phenylalanine. The kept DNA is CDR3 alone, 48 bases in frame from the first base. The immunoSEQ Assay, a bias-controlled multiplex PCR, was used to amplify TCRbeta CDR3 regions from genomic DNA. Turning to the authors' computational methods: Within the assay, amplification of reference gene primers was used to estimate how many nucleated cells each sample contained. To quantify the absolute abundance of each unique TCRbeta CDR3 rearrangement, sequence reads were collapsed and filtered. For each sample, productive Simpson clonality was calculated as the square root of Simpson's diversity index across productive rearrangements. Entries here come from immuneACCESS through TCRdb and include only in-frame sequences with V and J called. Some clones fail to appear in such tables; in the studies checked, an unresolved V gene covers under half of the shortfall, and the cause of the remainder is unknown. V and J calls and clone size follow that table, whereas D and trimming were derived from the DNA. This sample gives over 110,000 clones in total; approximately 88% of them show up just once. The top ten constitute less than 2% of the sample.

As to this clone: What antigen it recognizes has not been identified. The sample holds no much larger clone one base away, and base qualities are not on file.

The sequence derives from a man aged 65 to 85 with acute or convalescent COVID-19. The chain is assembled from TRBV1 and TRBJ1-5; the table gives TRBD1 as D, unverified against the DNA. TRBV1 corresponds to a pseudogene. The sequencing input was peripheral blood. The CDR3 is CTSSQEPRDKNQPQHF. The DNA sequence follows: TGCACCAGCAGCCAAGAGCCCCGGGACAAGAATCAGCCCCAGCATTTT.